This T cell receptor beta chain comes out of a study of Graves' ophthalmopathy and Graves' hyperthyroidism. Looking at the study overall: Before any treatment, peripheral blood was taken at the initial diagnosis. Whole-study results and caveats: Using 13 signatures, a model distinguished ophthalmopathy from stable hyperthyroidism, reaching around 88% sensitivity and 65% to 84% specificity.

For repertoire sequencing, the TCR beta CDR3 regions were amplified from RNA transcripts. After a first-round RT-PCR with HTBI primers, a second-round multiplex PCR was run. From the multiplex PCR reads, TCRdb called clonotypes with MiXCR, one entry per CDR3 protein. Here the sample spans approximately 700,000 distinct CDR3 sequences, about 38% being singletons. The CDR3 extends over 15 amino acids. Trimming cost V 1 base and J 0 bases, with 9 bases left between them. Germline V lookup: CDR1 SNHLY, CDR2 FYNNEI. Ophthalmopathy donors' eye disease showed moderate-to-severe activity, CAS of at least 3, NOSPECS of at least 4 and duration under 3 months. Exclusion covered patients with other autoimmune diseases or uncontrolled infections (as well as pregnancy or lactation). This clonotype was seen ten or more times. Its antigen remains unidentified.

J is TRBJ1-2 and V is TRBV2; no clear D gene. The sample was peripheral blood. This receptor was taken from an adult man with Graves' ophthalmopathy. CDR3 coding DNA: TGTGCCAGCAGTGAAGGAGGCAGAACTAACTATGGCTACACCTTC. It specifies CASSEGGRTNYGYTF.